This TCR beta chain was captured by sequencing in a study of T cell responses to AZD1222 COVID-19 vaccine. Germline V gene sequence: CDR1 SGHRS, CDR2 YFSETQ. With V trimmed by 2 bases and J by 0 bases, 3 bases remained unmatched. The CDR3 contains 15 residues. This clone appeared a single time. Its matching antigen is unknown. Overall study findings and caveats: AZD1222 recipients seropositive at baseline numbered only six or seven. Repertoires were obtained only post-peak T cell response. White British people made up most donors, females outnumbered males, and clonal diversity was possibly underestimated.

Clones were read by immunoSEQ multiplex PCR, and TCRdb kept only the in-frame ones, dropping some. Among approximately 170,000 clones listed, 75% to 90% were seen once. The chain links TRBV5-1 to TRBJ2-7; 9 bases are a match to TRBD1. Here the sequenced sample was peripheral blood, taken on day 0 of AZD1222 vaccination. The receptor comes from an adult in good health. CDR3 sequence: CASSLLGQGSYEQYF. The CDR3 nucleotides are TGCGCCAGCAGCTTATTGGGACAGGGCTCCTACGAGCAGTACTTC.